A selection of T cell receptor beta chains follows, all from one sample in a study of shared clonotypes between healthy human individuals. Sequenced by immunoSEQ multiplex PCR; TCRdb stores in-frame clones only, minus some. The table has approximately 2.3 million clones, 93% seen once. Sequencing was done on a sample of naive CD4+ T cells from PBMCs. The source of these receptors is a man between 18 and 35 years old in good health. Some clones in this sample may be carry-over from other donors' samples. Both conserved end residues are part of each CDR3. D genes are given only for firm matches. Not every row has a clone size; where given, it reads once, few, many or a size class.

j_call clone_size d_call v_call cdr3_nt cdr3_aa
TRBJ2-7 - - TRBV10-3 TGTGCCATCAGTGAGTCGAGGTCATTCACTACGGGGGAGCAGTACTTC CAISESRSFTTGEQYF
TRBJ2-1 once TRBD1 TRBV6-5 TGTGCCAGCAGCCGACCCGACAGGGTCGACAATGAGCAGTTCTTC CASSRPDRVDNEQFF
TRBJ2-5 - TRBD1 TRBV9 TGTGCCAGCAGCGTAGCAGGGGGCGCCGGGGAGACCCAGTACTTC CASSVAGGAGETQYF
TRBJ2-1 - - TRBV30 TGTGCCGGTTCAATAATGGCGGGCGGGTCCGGTGAGCAGTTCTTC CAGSIMAGGSGEQFF
TRBJ1-1 - - TRBV2 TGTGCCAGCAGTGAAGAGGCAGGGGTGAACACTGAAGCTTTCTTT CASSEEAGVNTEAFF
TRBJ2-7 - - TRBV5-1 TGCGCCAGCAGAACTCCGGGCGGCACCTACGAGCAGTACTTC CASRTPGGTYEQYF
TRBJ2-2 once - TRBV7-3 TGTGCCAGCAGCTTAGCGGGGGCCACCGGGGAGCTGTTTTTT CASSLAGATGELFF
TRBJ2-1 - TRBD1 TRBV7-6 TGTGCCAGCAGCCAGACAGGGTTCCACAATGAGCAGTTCTTC CASSQTGFHNEQFF
TRBJ1-1 - - TRBV14 TGTGCCAGCAGCCGAAGGGGGAACGACGTAAACACTGAAGCTTTCTTT CASSRRGNDVNTEAFF
TRBJ2-5 - TRBD2 TRBV29-1 TGCAGCGTTGCTAGCGGGGGGCAAGAGACCCAGTACTTC CSVASGGQETQYF
TRBJ2-1 - - TRBV28 TGTGCCAGCACCCTTGGCGGAGGGGGCTCCTACAATGAGCAGTTCTTC CASTLGGGGSYNEQFF